This T cell receptor beta chain is drawn from a study of blood T cell repertoires in COVID-19. Study details: Donors in the United States, Italy and Spain gave samples during acute or convalescent COVID-19.

The length of the CDR3 is 15 residues. V lost 1 base and J lost 8; bases outside the gene matches: 7. Per germline, CDR1 MGHRA and CDR2 YSYEKL. Repertoires were generated with immunoSEQ multiplex PCR, while TCRdb's copy carries only in-frame clones and drops some. Of roughly 190,000 clones listed, about 90% are singletons. This TCR came from a woman aged 25 to 45 who had recovered from COVID-19. The V and J genes are TRBV4-1 and TRBJ2-1, with 8 bases lining up with TRBD2. What was sequenced was PBMCs or T cells enriched from blood (not recorded which). DNA of the CDR3: TGCGCCAGCAGCCAAGCACAGCGGGAGATCGATGAGCAGTTCTTC. It yields the protein CASSQAQREIDEQFF.